The 8 T cell receptor beta chains below all came from one sample that was sequenced in a study of OX40 agonist ivuxolimab in advanced cancers. Sequencing was performed with immunoSEQ multiplex PCR; in TCRdb, only in-frame clones are kept and a portion is missing. The sample yields roughly 43,000 clones, 88% seen once. The specimen comprised CD4+ or CD8+ T cells sorted from blood, sampled in a trial of the OX40 agonist ivuxolimab. The receptors originated from an adult with an advanced solid tumor such as melanoma, head and neck, liver or kidney cancer.

This clone was counted only a few times. The chain links TRBV7-9 to TRBJ2-4; D unresolved. The CDR3 contains 13 residues. Germline CDR1 SEHNR, CDR2 FQNEAQ (reference sequence). Trimming took 1 base from V and 9 from J, leaving 10 bases between them. CDR3 sequence (DNA): TGTGCCAGCAGCTTAGAGCTCAGAGGCATTCAGTACTTC. It specifies CASSLELRGIQYF.

The chain joins TRBV6-1 to TRBJ1-1; maybe TRBD1 (6 bases). CDR1 and CDR2 from the germline V gene are MNHNS and SASEGT. The CDR3 spans 13 residues. The ends were cut back, 1 base at V and 5 bases at J, with 8 bases in the middle. The CDR3 region is CASSEGRGTEAFF. CDR3 nucleotide sequence: TGTGCCAGCAGTGAAGGCAGGGGAACTGAAGCTTTCTTT.

J is TRBJ1-3 and V is TRBV28; maybe TRBD1 (6 bases). Trimming stripped 10 bases from V and 4 bases from J, with 11 bases between. The CDR3 sequence is 12 residues long. The germline CDR1 and CDR2 sequences are MDHEN and SYDVKM. This CDR3 reads CATGGQGNTIYF. CDR3 sequence (DNA): TGTGCCACCGGGGGGCAAGGAAACACCATATATTTT.

The gene calls are TRBV12-5 and TRBJ2-2; perhaps TRBD2 as D (5 bases). The CDR3 runs to 13 residues. CDR1 is LGHNT and CDR2 is FRNRAP in the germline V gene. Trimming took 6 bases from V and 1 from J, leaving 6 bases between them. CDR3 protein: CASGRENTGELFF. CDR3 coding DNA: TGTGCTAGTGGCCGGGAGAACACCGGGGAGCTGTTTTTT.

The rearrangement uses TRBV4-1 and TRBJ1-1, with no clear D. Germline V lookup: CDR1 MGHRA, CDR2 YSYEKL. Trimming pared 3 bases from V and 7 bases from J, leaving 21 bases between. The CDR3 is 16 amino acids. CDR3 loop: CASSQPFVSTRDEAFF. CDR3 DNA sequence: TGCGCCAGCAGCCAGCCGTTCGTGTCCACCCGAGATGAAGCTTTCTTT.

V usage is TRBV10-3 and J usage is TRBJ2-5; 7 bases are a match to TRBD1. The CDR3 is made up of 15 amino acids. Germline trimming cut 10 bases from V and 5 bases from J; bases unmatched to any gene: 16. Germline V gene data show CDR1 as ENHRY and CDR2 as SYGVKD. The CDR3 DNA reads TGTGCCACCACTGGGGACAGATCCCGGGTGGAGACCCAGTACTTC. Translation gives CATTGDRSRVETQYF.

V and J are TRBV14 and TRBJ1-2; D is perhaps TRBD1 (6 bases). Germline V gives CDR1 SGHDN, CDR2 FVKESK. This CDR3 is 17 amino acids long. V lost 0 bases to trimming and J lost 2 bases, with 16 bases between them. The CDR3 sequence is CASSQDLGGHGNYGYTF. CDR3 DNA: TGTGCCAGCAGCCAAGACCTCGGGGGGCACGGGAACTATGGCTACACCTTC.

This chain connects TRBV7-5 to TRBJ1-2; no DNA check was done on the table's D call, TRBD1. TRBV7-5 constitutes a pseudogene. The CDR3 spans 16 residues. Here the CDR3 reads CARSNRGGQGVSGYTF. Written as DNA, the CDR3 is TGTGCCAGAAGCAATAGAGGGGGACAGGGAGTGAGCGGCTACACCTTC.